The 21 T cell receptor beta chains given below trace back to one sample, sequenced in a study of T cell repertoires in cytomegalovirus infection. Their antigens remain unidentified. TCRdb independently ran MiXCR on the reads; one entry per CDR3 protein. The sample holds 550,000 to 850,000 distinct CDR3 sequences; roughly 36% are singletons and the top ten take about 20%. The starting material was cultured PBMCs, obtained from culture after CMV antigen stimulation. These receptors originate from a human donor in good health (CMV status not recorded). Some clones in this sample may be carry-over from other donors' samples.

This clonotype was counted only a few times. The CDR3 spells CASSQDEEVSTEAFF. CDR3 coding DNA: TGCGCCAGCAGCCAAGACGAGGAAGTAAGCACTGAAGCTTTCTTT. This chain uses TRBV4-1 with TRBJ1-1; D not certain. The germline CDR1 and CDR2 sequences are MGHRA and YSYEKL. This CDR3 comprises 15 residues. Trimming pared 0 bases from V and 4 bases from J, leaving 12 bases between.

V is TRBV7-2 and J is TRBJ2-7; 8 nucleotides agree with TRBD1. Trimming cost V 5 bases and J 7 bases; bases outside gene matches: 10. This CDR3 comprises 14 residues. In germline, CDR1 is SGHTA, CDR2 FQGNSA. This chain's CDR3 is CASSRGQAWGEQYF. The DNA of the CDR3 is TGTGCCAGCAGCCGGGGACAGGCGTGGGGGGAGCAGTACTTC.

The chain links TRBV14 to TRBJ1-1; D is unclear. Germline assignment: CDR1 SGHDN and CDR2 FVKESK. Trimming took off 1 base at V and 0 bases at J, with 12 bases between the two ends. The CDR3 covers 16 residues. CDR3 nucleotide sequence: TGTGCCAGCAGCCAAGTAAGATCGGTTATGAACACTGAAGCTTTCTTT. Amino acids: CASSQVRSVMNTEAFF.

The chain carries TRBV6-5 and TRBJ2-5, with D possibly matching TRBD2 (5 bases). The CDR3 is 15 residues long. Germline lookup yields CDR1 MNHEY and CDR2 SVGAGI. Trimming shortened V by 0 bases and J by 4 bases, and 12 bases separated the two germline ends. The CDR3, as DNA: TGTGCCAGCAGTTACTCGCGGCGGGTTGGAGAGACCCAGTACTTC. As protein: CASSYSRRVGETQYF.

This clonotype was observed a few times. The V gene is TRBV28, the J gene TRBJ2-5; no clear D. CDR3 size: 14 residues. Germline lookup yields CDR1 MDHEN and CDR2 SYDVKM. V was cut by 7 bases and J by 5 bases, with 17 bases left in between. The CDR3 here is CASTFSDEAETQYF. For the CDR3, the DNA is TGTGCCAGCACCTTCTCTGATGAAGCGGAGACCCAGTACTTC.

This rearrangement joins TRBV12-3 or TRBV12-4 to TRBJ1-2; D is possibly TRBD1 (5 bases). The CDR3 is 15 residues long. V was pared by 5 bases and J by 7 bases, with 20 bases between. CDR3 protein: CASSPLSGEVSGYTF. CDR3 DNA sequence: TGTGCCAGCAGTCCCTTATCGGGGGAAGTTAGTGGCTACACCTTC.

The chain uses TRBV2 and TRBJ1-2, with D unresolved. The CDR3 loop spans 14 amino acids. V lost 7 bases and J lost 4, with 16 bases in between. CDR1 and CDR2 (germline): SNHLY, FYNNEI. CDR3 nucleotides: TGTGCCAGCACTCCAGAGGGTCGGAGCTATGGCTACACCTTC. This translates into CASTPEGRSYGYTF.

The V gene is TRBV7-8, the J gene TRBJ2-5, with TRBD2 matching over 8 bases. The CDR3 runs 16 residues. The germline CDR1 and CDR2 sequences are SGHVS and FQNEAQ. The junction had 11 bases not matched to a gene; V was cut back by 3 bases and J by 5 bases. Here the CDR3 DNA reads TGTGCCAGCAGCTTCTCTTCGGGAGGGCTAAGGGAGACCCAGTACTTC. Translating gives CASSFSSGGLRETQYF.

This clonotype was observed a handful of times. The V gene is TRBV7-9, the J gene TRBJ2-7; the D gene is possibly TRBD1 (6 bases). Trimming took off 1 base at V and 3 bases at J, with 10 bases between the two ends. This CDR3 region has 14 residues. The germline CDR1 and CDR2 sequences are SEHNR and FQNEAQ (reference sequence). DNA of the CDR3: TGTGCCAGCAGCTTAGGACGGGACAACTACGAGCAGTACTTC. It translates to CASSLGRDNYEQYF.

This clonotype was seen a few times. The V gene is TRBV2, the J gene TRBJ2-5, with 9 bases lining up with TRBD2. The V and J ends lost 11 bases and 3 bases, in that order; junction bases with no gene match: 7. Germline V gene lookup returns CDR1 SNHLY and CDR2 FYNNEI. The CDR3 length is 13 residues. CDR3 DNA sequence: TGTGCCGGACTCGGGACTAGCAAAGAGACCCAGTACTTC. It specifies CAGLGTSKETQYF. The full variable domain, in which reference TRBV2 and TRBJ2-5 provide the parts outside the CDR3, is EPEVTQTPSHQVTQMGQEVILRCVPISNHLYFYWYRQILGQKVEFLVSFYNNEISEKSEIFDDQFSVERPDGSNFTLKIRSTKLEDSAMYFCAGLGTSKETQYFGPGTRLLVL.

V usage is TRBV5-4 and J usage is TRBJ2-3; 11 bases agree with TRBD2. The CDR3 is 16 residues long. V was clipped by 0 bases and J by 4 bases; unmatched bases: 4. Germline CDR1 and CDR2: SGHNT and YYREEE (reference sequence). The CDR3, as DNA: TGTGCCAGCAGCTTGGTTAGCGGGGGGGGTGCAGATACGCAGTATTTT. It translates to CASSLVSGGGADTQYF.

CDR3 bases: TGTGCCAGCAGTTACAGGGGGCCGGAGGCTGAAGCTTTCTTT. Translated, it gives CASSYRGPEAEAFF. J is TRBJ1-1 and V is TRBV6-2 or TRBV6-3, with 7 bases lining up with TRBD1. In germline, CDR1 is MNHEY, CDR2 SVGEGT. Germline trimming cut 2 bases from V and 6 bases from J; bases unmatched to any gene: 6. The CDR3 has 14 amino acids.

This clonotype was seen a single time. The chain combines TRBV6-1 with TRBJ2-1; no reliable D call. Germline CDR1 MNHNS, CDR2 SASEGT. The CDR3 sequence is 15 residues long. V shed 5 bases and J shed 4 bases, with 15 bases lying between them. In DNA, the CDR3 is TGTGCCAGCAGTTTTGTGATAGTCGGTTACAATGAGCAGTTCTTC. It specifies CASSFVIVGYNEQFF.

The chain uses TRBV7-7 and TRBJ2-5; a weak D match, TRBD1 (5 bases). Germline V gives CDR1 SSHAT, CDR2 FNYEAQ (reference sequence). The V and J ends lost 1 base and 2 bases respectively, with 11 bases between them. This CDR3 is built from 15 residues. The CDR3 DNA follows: TGTGCCAGCAGCTTAGACAGGCAACCACAAGAGACCCAGTACTTC. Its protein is CASSLDRQPQETQYF.

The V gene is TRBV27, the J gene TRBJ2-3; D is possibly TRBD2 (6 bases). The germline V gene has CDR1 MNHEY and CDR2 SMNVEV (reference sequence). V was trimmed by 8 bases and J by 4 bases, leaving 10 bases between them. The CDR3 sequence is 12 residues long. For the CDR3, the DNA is TGTGCCAGCCTTCCGGGGGCAGATACGCAGTATTTT. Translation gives CASLPGADTQYF.

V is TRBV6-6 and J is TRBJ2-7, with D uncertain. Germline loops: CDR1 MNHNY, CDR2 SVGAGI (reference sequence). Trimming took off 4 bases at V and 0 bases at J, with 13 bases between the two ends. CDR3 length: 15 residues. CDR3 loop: CASSFAPHYSYEQYF. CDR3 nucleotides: TGTGCCAGCAGTTTTGCCCCACACTACTCCTACGAGCAGTACTTC.

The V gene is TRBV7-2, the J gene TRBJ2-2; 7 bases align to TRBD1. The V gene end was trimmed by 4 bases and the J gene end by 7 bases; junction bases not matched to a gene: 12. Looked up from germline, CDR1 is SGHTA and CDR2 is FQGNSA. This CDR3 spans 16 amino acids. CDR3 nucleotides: TGTGCCAGCAGCTCCGCTCTACAGGGGATTAGCGGGGAGCTGTTTTTT. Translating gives CASSSALQGISGELFF.

The CDR3 region is CASSLGDIEQYF. The CDR3 DNA follows: TGTGCCAGCAGCTTGGGAGACATCGAGCAGTACTTC. This chain links TRBV7-9 with TRBJ2-7, with TRBD2 as a possible D gene (5 bases). The V end lost 3 bases, the J end lost 6 bases, and 9 bases lay between the germline ends. Germline V lookup: CDR1 SEHNR, CDR2 FQNEAQ (reference sequence). The CDR3 consists of 12 residues.

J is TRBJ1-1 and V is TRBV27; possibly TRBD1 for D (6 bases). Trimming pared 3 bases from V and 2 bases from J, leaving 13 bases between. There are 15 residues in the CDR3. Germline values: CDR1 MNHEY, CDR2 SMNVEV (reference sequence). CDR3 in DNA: TGTGCCAGCAGTTTGGGGGGGGGCTTCAACACTGAAGCTTTCTTT. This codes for CASSLGGGFNTEAFF.

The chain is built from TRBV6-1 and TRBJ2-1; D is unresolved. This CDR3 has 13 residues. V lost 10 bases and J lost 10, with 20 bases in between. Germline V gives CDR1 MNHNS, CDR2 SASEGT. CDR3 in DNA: TGTGCCACCAAGCCCCAATTGAGACGGGAGCAGTTCTTC. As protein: CATKPQLRREQFF.

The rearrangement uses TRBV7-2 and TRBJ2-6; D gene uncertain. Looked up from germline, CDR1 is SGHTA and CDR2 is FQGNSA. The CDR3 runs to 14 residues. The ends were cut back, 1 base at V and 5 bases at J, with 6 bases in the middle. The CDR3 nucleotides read TGTGCCAGCAGCTTAGGAAGCAGGGCCAACGTCCTGACTTTC. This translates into CASSLGSRANVLTF.